One and the same sample provided the 18 T cell receptor beta chains below, sequenced in a study of OX40 agonist ivuxolimab in advanced cancers. TCRdb's copy holds only in-frame clones and misses some; the assay was immunoSEQ multiplex PCR. The table shows approximately 45,000 clones, with around 82% occurring only once. This specimen consisted of CD4+ or CD8+ T cells sorted from blood, obtained in a trial of the OX40 agonist ivuxolimab. Every receptor here comes from an adult with an advanced solid tumor such as melanoma, head and neck, liver or kidney cancer.

The table lists this clone with a few counts. This sequence joins TRBV9 and TRBJ1-3; D is unresolved. The CDR3 extends over 14 amino acids. From germline, CDR1 is SGDLS and CDR2 YYNGEE. V was trimmed by 3 bases and J by 5 bases, leaving 12 bases between them. CDR3 sequence: CASSDGPRRNTIYF. The CDR3 coding sequence is TGTGCCAGCAGCGACGGCCCTCGTAGAAACACCATATATTTT.

This chain joins TRBV28 and TRBJ2-7; the D gene could be TRBD1 or TRBD2 (7 bases each). V dropped 5 bases and J dropped 5 bases, with 16 bases sitting between them. The CDR3 sequence is 14 residues long. The germline V gene encodes CDR1 MDHEN and CDR2 SYDVKM. CDR3 coding DNA: TGTGCCAGCAGTCCCAGGGGGGGTCGGCACGAGCAGTACTTC. This sequence encodes CASSPRGGRHEQYF.

This chain joins TRBV30 and TRBJ2-7; a weak D match, TRBD2 (7 bases). The CDR3 sequence is 15 residues long. CDR1 is GTSNPN, CDR2 SVGIG, per germline (reference sequence). V was shortened by 0 bases and J by 6 bases, with 18 bases between the two germline ends. The DNA for the CDR3 is TGTGCCTGGAGTGTTGGGGGGGCCGGTGGACGCGAGCAGTACTTC. Translation gives CAWSVGGAGGREQYF.

The chain employs TRBV5-1 and TRBJ2-6; D assignment may be TRBD1 or TRBD2 (5 bases each). Per germline, CDR1 SGHRS and CDR2 YFSETQ. Trimming removed 1 base from V and 3 bases from J, with 11 bases in between. The CDR3 extends over 16 amino acids. This CDR3 is CASSLRDGFGANVLTF. DNA of the CDR3: TGCGCCAGCAGCTTGCGGGACGGTTTTGGGGCCAACGTCCTGACTTTC.

This chain connects TRBV10-2 to TRBJ2-7, with D perhaps matching TRBD2 (5 bases). Germline CDR1 reads WSHSY; CDR2 reads SAAADI. V lost 4 bases, J lost 1 base, and 17 bases lay in between. This CDR3 is built from 16 residues. The CDR3, as DNA: TGCGCCAGCAGTGGGAGGACTGGCGGCGCGTCCTACGAGCAGTACTTC. Its translation: CASSGRTGGASYEQYF.

The rearrangement joins TRBV9 to TRBJ1-3; D unresolved. This CDR3 is built from 14 residues. CDR1 and CDR2 (germline): SGDLS, YYNGEE. V shed 2 bases and J shed 0 bases, with 6 bases lying between them. In DNA, the CDR3 is TGTGCCAGCAGCGTGGAGTTCTCTGGAAACACCATATATTTT. It is translated as CASSVEFSGNTIYF.

This clone was counted between two and nine times. The junction departs from the called germline gene at one end, perhaps through a read error. The genes are TRBV10-1 and TRBJ1-5, with D uncertain. Germline V gives CDR1 WNHNN, CDR2 SYGVQD (reference sequence). The CDR3 is 13 residues long. In nucleotides, the CDR3 is TGCGCCAGCAGTGCGGAGGGCAACCAGCCCCAGCATTTT. This translates into CASSAEGNQPQHF.

The gene calls are TRBV25-1 and TRBJ2-7, with 11 bases identical to TRBD1. The CDR3 consists of 15 residues. The trim removed 5 bases at V and 3 bases at J, leaving 6 bases unmatched. From germline, CDR1 is MGHDK and CDR2 SYGVNS. The CDR3 DNA is TGTGCCAGCAGTTACGGGACAGGGGGTCTCTACGAGCAGTACTTC. Translation: CASSYGTGGLYEQYF.

This chain joins TRBV28 and TRBJ1-6; D not certain. V lost 1 base and J lost 8, with 12 bases in between. The germline gives CDR1 MDHEN, CDR2 SYDVKM. The CDR3 length is 15 residues. The CDR3 coding sequence is TGTGCCAGCAGTTTATCAGCCCGAGGCGATTCACCCCTCCACTTT. This codes for CASSLSARGDSPLHF.

The gene calls are TRBV5-1 and TRBJ2-3, with a possible D match to TRBD2 (5 bases). CDR3 size: 13 residues. Trimming shortened V by 2 bases and J by 4 bases, and 8 bases separated the two germline ends. In germline, CDR1 is SGHRS, CDR2 YFSETQ. The chain's CDR3 is CASSFSGADTQYF. DNA for the CDR3: TGCGCCAGCAGCTTCTCCGGGGCAGATACGCAGTATTTT.

This clone has a handful of counts. This chain links TRBV5-1 with TRBJ1-3, with a possible D match to TRBD1 (6 bases). The germline V and J ends were trimmed by 6 bases and 4 bases, with 11 bases remaining between them. The CDR3 sequence is 13 residues long. Germline lookup yields CDR1 SGHRS and CDR2 YFSETQ. DNA for the CDR3: TGCGCCAGCAACGCAGGGGTCGGAAACACCATATATTTT. This sequence encodes CASNAGVGNTIYF.

The chain couples TRBV28 to TRBJ2-1; 13 bases fit TRBD2. The V gene's germline CDR1 is MDHEN and CDR2 SYDVKM. V dropped 8 bases and J dropped 2; count of bases not matched to a gene: 6. This CDR3 is 16 amino acids long. The CDR3 bases are TGTGCCAGCCGGAGACTAGCGGGGGGACCCTACAATGAGCAGTTCTTC. Its translation is CASRRLAGGPYNEQFF.

The chain joins TRBV5-4 to TRBJ2-2, with 11 positions matching TRBD1. The germline V gene has CDR1 SGHNT and CDR2 YYREEE (reference sequence). This CDR3 has 17 amino acids. Trimming removed 1 base from V and 5 bases from J; junction bases left unmatched: 7. The CDR3 DNA reads as TGTGCCAGCAGCTTGTCAAGGACAGGGGGCCGTACCGGGGAGCTGTTTTTT. Its translation: CASSLSRTGGRTGELFF.

The chain carries TRBV11-2 and TRBJ2-7, with D possibly matching TRBD1 (6 bases). Germline V gene data show CDR1 as SGHAT and CDR2 as FQNNGV. Trimming left V 5 bases short and J 4 bases short, with 24 bases between. There are 17 residues in the CDR3. The CDR3 sequence is CASSRLLGAMVWYEQYF. The CDR3 coding sequence is TGTGCCAGCAGCCGACTACTGGGGGCGATGGTCTGGTACGAGCAGTACTTC.

The rearrangement links TRBV28 to TRBJ2-7; D is perhaps TRBD1 (6 bases). The length of the CDR3 is 13 residues. Trimming removed 1 base at V and 7 bases at J, with 11 bases between. Germline V CDR1 and CDR2: MDHEN, SYDVKM. The CDR3 nucleotides read TGTGCCAGCAGTTTATCGACAGGTATGGAGCAGTACTTC. It is translated as CASSLSTGMEQYF.

The gene calls are TRBV19 and TRBJ2-5; D is perhaps TRBD1 or TRBD2 (7 bases each). The germline V and J ends were trimmed by 7 bases and 4 bases, with 19 bases remaining between them. Per the germline V gene, CDR1 is LNHDA and CDR2 is SQIVND (reference sequence). This CDR3 has 15 residues. The CDR3 spells CASNPRGGTRETQYF. The CDR3, as DNA: TGTGCCAGTAACCCCAGGGGGGGTACAAGAGAGACCCAGTACTTC.

The chain is built from TRBV4-1 and TRBJ2-5; 7 nucleotides align to TRBD2. CDR1 and CDR2 from the germline V gene are MGHRA and YSYEKL. Trimming at V came to 2 bases and at J to 1 base, leaving 4 bases not matched to a gene. This CDR3 is built from 15 residues. The chain's CDR3 is CASSQSGGTQETQYF. As DNA, the CDR3 is TGCGCCAGCAGCCAATCGGGAGGCACCCAAGAGACCCAGTACTTC.

This chain joins TRBV5-8 and TRBJ2-7; 11 positions match TRBD2. V dropped 0 bases and J dropped 2; count of bases not matched to a gene: 1. This CDR3 contains 15 residues. The germline CDR1 and CDR2 sequences are SGHTS and YDEGEE. The CDR3 loop reads CASSLASGGTYEQYF. The CDR3 DNA reads TGTGCCAGCAGCTTGGCTAGCGGGGGGACCTACGAGCAGTACTTC.